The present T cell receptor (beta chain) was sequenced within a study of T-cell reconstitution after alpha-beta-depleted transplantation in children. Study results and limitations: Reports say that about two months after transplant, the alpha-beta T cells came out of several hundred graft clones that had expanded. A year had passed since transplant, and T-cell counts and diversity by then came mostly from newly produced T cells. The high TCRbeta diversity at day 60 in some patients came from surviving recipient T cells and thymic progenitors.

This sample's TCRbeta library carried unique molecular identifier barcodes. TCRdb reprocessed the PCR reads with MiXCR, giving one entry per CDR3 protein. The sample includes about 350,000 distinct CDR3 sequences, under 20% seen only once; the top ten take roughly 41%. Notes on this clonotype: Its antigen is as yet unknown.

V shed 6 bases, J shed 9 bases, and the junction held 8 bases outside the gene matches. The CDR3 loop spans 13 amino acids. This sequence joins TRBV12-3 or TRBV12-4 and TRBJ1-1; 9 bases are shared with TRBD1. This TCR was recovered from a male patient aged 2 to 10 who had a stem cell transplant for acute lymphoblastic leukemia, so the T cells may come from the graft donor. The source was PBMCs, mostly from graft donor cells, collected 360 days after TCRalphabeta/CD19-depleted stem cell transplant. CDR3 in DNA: TGTGCCAGCAGCTCCGACAGGGGGTCCAAAGCTTTCTTT. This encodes CASSSDRGSKAFF.